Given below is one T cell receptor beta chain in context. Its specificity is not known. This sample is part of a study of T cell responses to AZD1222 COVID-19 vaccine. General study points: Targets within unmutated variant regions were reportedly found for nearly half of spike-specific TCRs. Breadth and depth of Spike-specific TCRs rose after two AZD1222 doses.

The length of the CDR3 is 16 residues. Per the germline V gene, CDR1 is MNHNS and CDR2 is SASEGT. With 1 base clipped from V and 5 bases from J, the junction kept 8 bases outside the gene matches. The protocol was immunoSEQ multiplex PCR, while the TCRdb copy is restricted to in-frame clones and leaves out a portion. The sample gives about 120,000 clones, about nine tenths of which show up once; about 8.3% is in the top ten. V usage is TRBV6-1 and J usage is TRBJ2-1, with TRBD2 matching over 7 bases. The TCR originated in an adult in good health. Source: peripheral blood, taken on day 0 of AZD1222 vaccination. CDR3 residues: CASSEERDYQNNEQFF. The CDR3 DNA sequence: TGTGCCAGCAGTGAAGAAAGGGACTATCAGAACAATGAGCAGTTCTTC.